This record concerns one T cell receptor beta chain sequence. The record originates from a study of blood T cell repertoires in COVID-19. Study context: Spain, Italy and the United States supplied samples that represented acute and convalescent COVID-19. PBMCs, B-cell-depleted T cells, or T cells provided the cDNA or gDNA that made up the material.

Germline CDR1 is LGHNA and CDR2 is YSLEER. V dropped 1 base and J dropped 2; count of bases not matched to a gene: 4. The CDR3 consists of 16 residues. Per the study methods: Amplified reference gene primers provided the basis for estimating nucleated cell counts. Repertoires were generated with immunoSEQ multiplex PCR, while TCRdb's copy carries only in-frame clones and drops some. V, J and clone size are those of that table, while D and trimming were read from the DNA. The repertoire holds about 120,000 clones, with around 85% as singletons. The chain has TRBV4-3 and TRBJ2-3, with 9 positions matching TRBD2. Sequencing input: peripheral blood. The sequence derives from a man between 60 and 70 years old with acute or convalescent COVID-19. The CDR3 sequence is CASSQARGRATDTQYF. DNA of the CDR3: TGCGCCAGCAGCCAAGCACGCGGGAGGGCCACAGATACGCAGTATTTT.